Listed below are T cell receptor beta chains from one sample, sequenced in a study of CD8+ T cells in alopecia areata. Profiled with immunoSEQ multiplex PCR; TCRdb holds only in-frame clones, not every one. This sample yields 110,000 or so clones, of which more than 30% are seen a single time; approximately 2.8% belongs to the top ten. Sequencing was done on a sample of CD4+ T cells sorted from blood. Receptor source: a human donor with alopecia areata. The CDR3 runs from the conserved cysteine through the conserved F or W. Each record gives: CDR3 protein, V gene.

CASSLKTGVLNTEAFF,TRBV7-2
CASSLVEVHGYTF,TRBV7-2
CSGVRWGVLNYNEQFF,TRBV29-1
CSVGRLRLGYTF,TRBV29-1
CSVEGRGDGYTF,TRBV29-1
CAWSAWRDTQYF,TRBV30
CASSLQGTPYEQYF,TRBV5-1
CASSSPLPADQYF,TRBV7-2
CASSSYRGGSYEQYF,TRBV7-9
CATSRDPGADTQYF,TRBV15
CASSYSGSGTEAFF,TRBV6-6
CAWSVGAGGRNEQFF,TRBV30
CASSYGGRGGYTF,TRBV6-5
CASSQASGRASEQFF,TRBV4-3
CAWRARGRGYEQYF,TRBV30
CSAREETQYF,TRBV20-1
CSGTENTGELFF,TRBV29-1
CASSQSTGTDGYTF,TRBV23-1
CASRGDRGQQPQHF,TRBV2
CSPLGNEQFF,TRBV20-1
CASSLKGIAKNIQYF,TRBV28
CASSRGYEQYF,TRBV25-1
CASRAGYTQYF,TRBV28
CASSLVGADGTEAFF,TRBV5-1
CASSGLSWATF,TRBV9
CASSLLAGISYEQYF,TRBV5-1
CASGGSGTDNEQFF,TRBV7-9
CASSRREGAKNIQYF,TRBV5-1
CASSPSDQETQYF,TRBV18
CASTTGSEDTQYF,TRBV9
CASSLVLAGNEKLFF,TRBV11-2
CASSQEGYGSYNEQFF,TRBV4-2
CSVPPGNARGYTF,TRBV29-1
CASTPAGAQETQYF,TRBV7-2
CASNRDRVNTDTQYF,TRBV6-6
CASSEYPGQGSYEQYF,TRBV25-1
CSVELFLGDEQFF,TRBV29-1
CASSQANRGYEQYF,TRBV4-1
CASSPEVADTQYF,TRBV7-2
CASSLQNTGELFF,TRBV28
CASSRDSYYEQYF,TRBV9
CASSPARHAAGLGIQYF,TRBV2
CSGGTGNYGYTF,TRBV29-1
CSGGQGSKETQYF,TRBV29-1
CASSEKANPTYEQYF,TRBV2
CASSGPGTANYGYTF,TRBV25-1